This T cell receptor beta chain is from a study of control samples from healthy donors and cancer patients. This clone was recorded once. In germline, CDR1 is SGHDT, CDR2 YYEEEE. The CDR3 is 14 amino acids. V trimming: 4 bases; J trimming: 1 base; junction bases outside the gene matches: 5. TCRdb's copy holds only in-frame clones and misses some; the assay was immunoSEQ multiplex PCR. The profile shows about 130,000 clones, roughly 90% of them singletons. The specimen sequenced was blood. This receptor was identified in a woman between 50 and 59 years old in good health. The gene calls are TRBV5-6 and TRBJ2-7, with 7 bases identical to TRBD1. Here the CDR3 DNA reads TGTGCCAGCAGCCTACAGGGGTTTTCCTACGAGCAGTACTTC. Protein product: CASSLQGFSYEQYF.